This T cell receptor (beta chain) was identified during a study of T cell responses to AZD1222 COVID-19 vaccine. Across the whole study: It was second doses at about 4 or about 12 weeks that were pooled.

As concerns this clone: Its cognate antigen is unknown.

Study-wide points: Among the donors, most were white British and more were female, and clonal diversity was possibly underestimated. A rise in Spike-specific TCR breadth and depth followed two AZD1222 doses. Targeting of unmutated variant regions was reportedly seen in nearly half of spike-specific TCRs.

Unmatched junction bases numbered 14, after V lost 5 bases and J lost 9 bases. The CDR3 contains 18 residues. In germline, CDR1 is SGHAT, CDR2 FQNNGV. Libraries were prepared by immunoSEQ multiplex PCR; TCRdb keeps only in-frame clonotypes and omits some of them. The top ten clones hold roughly 2% of a sample with around 150,000 clones, 85% to 90% of them seen once. Sequenced material: peripheral blood, taken on day 0 of AZD1222 vaccination. The V and J genes are TRBV11-2 and TRBJ2-1; the match to TRBD2 covers 15 bases. This TCR derives from an adult in good health. DNA for the CDR3: TGTGCCAGCAGCCAGAGGACTAGCGGGAGGGCCACCTCCTTTGAGCAGTTCTTC. This codes for CASSQRTSGRATSFEQFF.